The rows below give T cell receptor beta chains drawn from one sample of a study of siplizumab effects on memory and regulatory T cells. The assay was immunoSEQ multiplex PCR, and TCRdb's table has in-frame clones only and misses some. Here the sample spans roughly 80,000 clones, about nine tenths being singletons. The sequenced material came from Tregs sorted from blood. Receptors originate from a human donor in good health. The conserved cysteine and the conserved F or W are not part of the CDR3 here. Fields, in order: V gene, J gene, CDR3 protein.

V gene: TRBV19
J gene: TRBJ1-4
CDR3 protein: ASSTRRQGANEKLF

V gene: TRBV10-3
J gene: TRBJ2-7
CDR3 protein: AIRGQGPPYEQY

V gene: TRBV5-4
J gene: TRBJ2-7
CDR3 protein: ASSFDTGVGYEQY

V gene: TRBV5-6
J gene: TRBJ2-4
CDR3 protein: ASSLQQVAKNIQY

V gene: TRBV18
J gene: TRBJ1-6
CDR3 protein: ASSPLHAPSSYNSPLH

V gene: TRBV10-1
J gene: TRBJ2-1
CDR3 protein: ASRVYLGWSYNEQF

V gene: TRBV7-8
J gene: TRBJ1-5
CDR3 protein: ASSGRRLGGNQPQH

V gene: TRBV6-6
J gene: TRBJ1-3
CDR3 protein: ASSYSREQSGNTIY

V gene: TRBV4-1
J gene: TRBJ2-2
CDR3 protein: ASSLPTGRTGELF

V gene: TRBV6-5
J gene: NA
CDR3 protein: ASRAGGAYEQY

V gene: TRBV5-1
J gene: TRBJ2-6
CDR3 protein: ASSSAGANVLT

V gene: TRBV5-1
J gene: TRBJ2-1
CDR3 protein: ASSSPNEQF

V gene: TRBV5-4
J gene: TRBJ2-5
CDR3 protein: ASSLTGGLETQY

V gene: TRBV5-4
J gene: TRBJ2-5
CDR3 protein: ASTPGAHQETQY

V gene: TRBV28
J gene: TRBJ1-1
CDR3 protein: ASSPWGRGPNTEAF

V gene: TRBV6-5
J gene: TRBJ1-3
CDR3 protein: ASGSSGNTIY

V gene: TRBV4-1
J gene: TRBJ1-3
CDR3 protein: ASSQGGLGGNTIY

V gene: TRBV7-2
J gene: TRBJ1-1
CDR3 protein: ASSPLRDSTEAF

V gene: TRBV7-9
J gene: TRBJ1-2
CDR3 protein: ASSYEGYGYT

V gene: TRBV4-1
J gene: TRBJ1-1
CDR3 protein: ASSQDLYRPRGRTTEAF

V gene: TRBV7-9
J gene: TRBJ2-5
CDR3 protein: ASSLAVIETQY

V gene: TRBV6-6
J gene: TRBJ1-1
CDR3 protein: ASSGIQGATEAF